One sample yielded the 27 T cell receptor beta chains listed below, sequenced in a study of blood T cell repertoires in COVID-19. Clones were read by immunoSEQ multiplex PCR, and TCRdb kept only the in-frame ones, dropping some. The sample lists about 320,000 clones; roughly 86% were seen once. The material sequenced was peripheral blood. The source of these receptors is a woman in her forties or fifties with acute or convalescent COVID-19.

The chain recombines TRBV30 with TRBJ1-4; D might be TRBD1 (5 bases). CDR3 size: 12 residues. In germline, CDR1 is GTSNPN, CDR2 SVGIG (reference sequence). V shed 0 bases and J shed 8 bases, with 7 bases lying between them. The CDR3, as DNA: TGTGCCTGGAGTGTAAAGGGGGAAAAACTGTTTTTT. Amino acids: CAWSVKGEKLFF. Full variable domain (rest looked up from reference TRBV30 and TRBJ1-4): SQTIHQWPATLVQPVGSPLSLECTVEGTSNPNLYWYRQAAGRGLQLLFYSVGIGQISSEVPQNLSASRPQDRQFILSSKKLLLSDSGFYLCAWSVKGEKLFFGSGTQLSVL.

For the CDR3, the DNA is TGTGCCAGCAGCTCGCCAGGGGGCTTTTCTGAAGCTTTCTTT. Translation: CASSSPGGFSEAFF. The chain has TRBV28 and TRBJ1-1; TRBD1 matches at 8 bases. CDR3 length: 14 amino acids. The junction had 9 bases not matched to a gene; V was cut back by 6 bases and J by 6 bases. From germline, CDR1 is MDHEN and CDR2 SYDVKM.

V is TRBV5-1 and J is TRBJ1-1, with 8 bases identical to TRBD1. The CDR3 loop spans 15 amino acids. The V segment lost 5 bases and the J segment 1 base; nucleotides outside the gene matches: 7. Germline V lookup: CDR1 SGHRS, CDR2 YFSETQ. The DNA for the CDR3 is TGCGCCAGCAGAACCGGGACAGGAACGAACACTGAAGCTTTCTTT. It is translated as CASRTGTGTNTEAFF.

The chain employs TRBV7-8 and TRBJ1-3; TRBD1 aligns across 10 bases. The CDR3 is 16 amino acids. Germline CDR1 SGHVS, CDR2 FQNEAQ. V trimming: 5 bases; J trimming: 2 bases; junction bases outside the gene matches: 6. CDR3: CASSGLGQGAGNTIYF. Here the CDR3 DNA reads TGTGCCAGCAGCGGACTAGGACAGGGGGCTGGAAACACCATATATTTT.

The chain has TRBV20-1 and TRBJ2-2; 8 positions match TRBD1. Trimming at V came to 3 bases and at J to 1 base, leaving 4 bases not matched to a gene. The CDR3 is made up of 15 amino acids. CDR1 and CDR2 (germline): DFQATT, SNEGSKA (reference sequence). This CDR3 reads CSASSGTGNTGELFF. As DNA, the CDR3 is TGCAGTGCTAGTTCTGGGACAGGGAACACCGGGGAGCTGTTTTTT.

There are a few counts of this clone. V usage is TRBV20-1 and J usage is TRBJ2-1; D possibly corresponds to TRBD1 (6 bases). V was cut by 6 bases and J by 4 bases, with 7 bases left in between. The V gene's germline CDR1 is DFQATT and CDR2 SNEGSKA (reference sequence). The CDR3 loop spans 11 amino acids. CDR3 in DNA: TGCAGTGCCAGGGGATACAATGAGCAGTTCTTC. Its translation is CSARGYNEQFF.

The chain combines TRBV11-3 with TRBJ2-2; TRBD2 aligns across 10 bases. Germline CDR1 and CDR2: SGHNT and YENEEA. The CDR3 consists of 15 residues. J was trimmed by 5 bases and V by 5 bases; bases with no gene match: 5. The CDR3 sequence is CASSPGLAVTGELFF. The CDR3 nucleotides read TGTGCCAGCAGCCCCGGACTAGCGGTTACCGGGGAGCTGTTTTTT.

The chain carries TRBV3-1 (or the pseudogene TRBV3-2) and TRBJ2-5; 12 bases fit TRBD2. The CDR3 is 19 residues long. Losses at the gene ends were 4 bases for V and 5 bases for J; bases not matched to a gene: 17. CDR1 is LGHDT, CDR2 YNNKEL, per germline (reference sequence). The CDR3 loop is CASSLHLTSGSRGRETQYF. As DNA, the CDR3 is TGTGCCAGCAGCCTCCATTTGACTAGCGGGAGTAGAGGACGGGAGACCCAGTACTTC.

The chain combines TRBV7-9 with TRBJ1-5; 7 bases fit TRBD1. Germline loops: CDR1 SEHNR, CDR2 FQNEAQ (reference sequence). The CDR3 extends over 15 amino acids. The junction had 9 bases not matched to a gene; V was cut back by 5 bases and J by 5 bases. The DNA of the CDR3 is TGTGCCAGCAGCCCACGGGACAGTGCCGATCAGCCCCAGCATTTT. The encoded protein is CASSPRDSADQPQHF.

The chain links TRBV28 to TRBJ2-7, with D perhaps TRBD1 (6 bases). Trimming cost V 8 bases and J 5 bases, with 10 bases left between them. There are 11 residues in the CDR3. The V gene's germline CDR1 is MDHEN and CDR2 SYDVKM. This CDR3 is CASGDTNEQYF. The DNA of the CDR3 is TGTGCCAGCGGGGACACCAACGAGCAGTACTTC. The full variable domain, in which reference TRBV28 and TRBJ2-7 provide the parts outside the CDR3, is DVKVTQSSRYLVKRTGEKVFLECVQDMDHENMFWYRQDPGLGLRLIYFSYDVKMKEKGDIPEGYSVSREKKERFSLILESASTNQTSMYLCASGDTNEQYFGPGTRLTVT.

The chain is built from TRBV19 and TRBJ2-7, with a weak D call TRBD2 (6 bases). Germline V gene data show CDR1 as LNHDA and CDR2 as SQIVND (reference sequence). This CDR3 is built from 11 residues. Deletions cut 4 bases from V and 7 bases from J, with 8 bases between. The CDR3 region has the DNA TGTGCCAGTAGTAGCGGAGGGGAGCAGTACTTC. This codes for CASSSGGEQYF.

The rearrangement links TRBV4-3 to TRBJ2-3; D gene unclear. Germline V gene sequence: CDR1 LGHNA, CDR2 YSLEER. The CDR3 covers 13 residues. The V end lost 6 bases, the J end lost 4 bases, and 11 bases lay between the germline ends. This CDR3 is CASSPVQADTQYF. In DNA, the CDR3 is TGCGCCAGCAGTCCGGTCCAGGCAGATACGCAGTATTTT.

The chain links TRBV19 to TRBJ1-2, with D perhaps TRBD1 (5 bases). This CDR3 has 15 amino acids. V was trimmed by 0 bases and J by 8 bases, leaving 16 bases between them. Per the germline V gene, CDR1 is LNHDA and CDR2 is SQIVND (reference sequence). DNA for the CDR3: TGTGCCAGTAGTATAGAGGAGGGGTATTTGATCGGCTACACCTTC. Protein sequence: CASSIEEGYLIGYTF.

This clone was observed once. The rearrangement links TRBV15 to TRBJ1-5; 7 positions agree with TRBD1. The CDR3 is made up of 14 amino acids. Per germline, CDR1 LNHNV and CDR2 YYDKDF (reference sequence). The V segment lost 3 bases and the J segment 1 base; nucleotides outside the gene matches: 0. The CDR3 DNA reads TGTGCCACCAGCAGGGACAGGAGCAATCAGCCCCAGCATTTT. Encoded protein: CATSRDRSNQPQHF.

The V call is TRBV7-6, the J call TRBJ2-3, with TRBD2 identical over 10 bases. The CDR3 consists of 16 residues. CDR1 and CDR2 (germline): SGHVS, FNYEAQ. Trimming at V came to 5 bases and at J to 2 bases, leaving 7 bases not matched to a gene. The CDR3 here is CASSPVAGGTTDTQYF. CDR3 nucleotide sequence: TGTGCCAGCAGCCCGGTAGCGGGAGGAACCACAGATACGCAGTATTTT.

This clone has only one observation. The chain has TRBV10-3 and TRBJ1-4; D remains ambiguous. V was pared by 3 bases and J by 0 bases, with 11 bases between. The length of the CDR3 is 16 residues. The germline V gene has CDR1 ENHRY and CDR2 SYGVKD. The chain's CDR3 is CAISERDIATNEKLFF. DNA of the CDR3: TGTGCCATCAGTGAACGGGATATCGCAACTAATGAAAAACTGTTTTTT.

This chain joins TRBV28 and TRBJ2-7, with D unresolved. Between the trimmed V and J ends, which lost 6 bases and 3 bases, there was a span of 9 bases. CDR1 and CDR2 from the germline V gene are MDHEN and SYDVKM. This CDR3 comprises 12 residues. The chain's CDR3 is CASRYGFYEQYF. The CDR3 bases are TGTGCCAGCAGATACGGGTTCTACGAGCAGTACTTC.

The chain carries TRBV7-9 and TRBJ1-1; D ambiguous. Germline values: CDR1 SEHNR, CDR2 FQNEAQ (reference sequence). The CDR3 is 14 amino acids. Trimming left V 3 bases short and J 1 base short, with 9 bases between. CDR3 in DNA: TGTGCCAGCAGCTTGGGCAGTTCGAACACTGAAGCTTTCTTT. Amino acid sequence: CASSLGSSNTEAFF.

The J gene is TRBJ1-1, the V gene TRBV28, with a weak D call TRBD1 (5 bases). Germline lookup yields CDR1 MDHEN and CDR2 SYDVKM. The CDR3 loop spans 11 amino acids. The germline V and J ends were trimmed by 5 bases and 11 bases, with 12 bases remaining between them. CDR3 residues: CASSRRAEAFF. The CDR3 DNA reads TGTGCCAGCAGTCGCAGGGCAGAGGCTTTCTTT.

The chain uses TRBV3-1 (or the pseudogene TRBV3-2) and TRBJ1-2; TRBD1 is a possible D gene (6 bases). CDR3 size: 12 residues. Germline V gene lookup returns CDR1 LGHDT and CDR2 YNNKEL (reference sequence). V was cut by 5 bases and J by 5 bases, with 9 bases left in between. The CDR3 loop reads CASSEGDYGYTF. CDR3 coding DNA: TGTGCCAGCAGCGAGGGGGATTATGGCTACACCTTC.

V usage is TRBV5-4 and J usage is TRBJ2-1; a possible D gene is TRBD1 (7 bases). V lost 4 bases and J lost 2, with 13 bases in between. The CDR3 has 15 amino acids. In germline, CDR1 is SGHNT, CDR2 YYREEE (reference sequence). CDR3 in amino acids: CASSKQGGPYNEQFF. The CDR3 DNA reads TGTGCCAGCAGCAAGCAGGGGGGTCCCTACAATGAGCAGTTCTTC.

The chain has TRBV2 and TRBJ2-7, with 8 positions matching TRBD2. This CDR3 region has 14 residues. V gave up 4 bases and J gave up 1 base; unmatched junction bases: 3. Germline V gives CDR1 SNHLY, CDR2 FYNNEI. CDR3 nucleotide sequence: TGTGCCAGCAGTGTGACTAGCGCGTCCTACGAGCAGTACTTC. It specifies CASSVTSASYEQYF.

This clone is a singleton in its sample. The rearrangement joins TRBV27 to TRBJ1-1; 8 nucleotides match TRBD1. The germline V gene encodes CDR1 MNHEY and CDR2 SMNVEV (reference sequence). This CDR3 spans 13 amino acids. V shed 0 bases, J shed 13 bases, and the junction held 7 bases outside the gene matches. CDR3 nucleotide sequence: TGTGCCAGCAGTTTATCGGGCAGGGGGACAGGTTTCTTT. Its protein product is CASSLSGRGTGFF.

The chain recombines TRBV27 with TRBJ2-2; possible D gene TRBD1, 6 bases. This CDR3 is 16 amino acids long. V lost 8 bases to trimming and J lost 4 bases, with 20 bases between them. CDR1 is MNHEY and CDR2 is SMNVEV in the germline V gene (reference sequence). CDR3 amino acids: CASATVGRRGTGELFF. DNA of the CDR3: TGTGCCAGCGCCACCGTGGGACGCAGGGGCACCGGGGAGCTGTTTTTT.

This clone came up a few times. Germline is not matched at one junction end, which may reflect a read error. The genes are TRBV5-8 and TRBJ2-7; 7 bases are a match to TRBD2. The CDR3 length is 11 residues. Germline CDR1 reads SGHTS; CDR2 reads YDEGEE. This CDR3 is CASSLGGSIPF. Written as DNA, the CDR3 is TGTGCCAGCAGCTTAGGCGGGAGTATACCCTTC.

This clone was counted a single time. The V and J genes are TRBV27 and TRBJ2-1, with TRBD1 matching over 9 bases. Germline-derived CDR1 and CDR2 are MNHEY and SMNVEV (reference sequence). J was trimmed by 6 bases and V by 4 bases; bases with no gene match: 7. The CDR3 is 15 residues long. The CDR3 DNA is TGTGCCAGCAGTTCGCCGGGACAGGGTGGCAATGAGCAGTTCTTC. It codes for CASSSPGQGGNEQFF.

V is TRBV6-6 and J is TRBJ1-5; 10 bases are a match to TRBD1. With V trimmed by 5 bases and J by 6 bases, 7 bases remained unmatched. Germline V CDR1 and CDR2: MNHNY, SVGAGI (reference sequence). The CDR3 is made up of 15 amino acids. CDR3 DNA: TGTGCCAGCAGTGGGACGACAGGGGGCAGTCAGCCCCAGCATTTT. It is translated as CASSGTTGGSQPQHF.